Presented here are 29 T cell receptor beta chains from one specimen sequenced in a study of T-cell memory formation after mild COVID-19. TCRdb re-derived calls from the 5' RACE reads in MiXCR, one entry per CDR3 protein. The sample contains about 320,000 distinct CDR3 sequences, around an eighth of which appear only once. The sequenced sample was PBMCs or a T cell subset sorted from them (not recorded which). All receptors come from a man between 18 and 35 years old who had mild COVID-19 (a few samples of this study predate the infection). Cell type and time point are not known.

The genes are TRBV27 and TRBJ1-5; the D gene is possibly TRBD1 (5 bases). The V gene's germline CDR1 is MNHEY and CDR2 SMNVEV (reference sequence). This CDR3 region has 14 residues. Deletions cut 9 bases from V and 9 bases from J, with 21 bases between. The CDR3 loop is CARTGPTKYRPQHF. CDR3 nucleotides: TGTGCCAGGACGGGACCGACCAAATATCGGCCCCAGCATTTT.

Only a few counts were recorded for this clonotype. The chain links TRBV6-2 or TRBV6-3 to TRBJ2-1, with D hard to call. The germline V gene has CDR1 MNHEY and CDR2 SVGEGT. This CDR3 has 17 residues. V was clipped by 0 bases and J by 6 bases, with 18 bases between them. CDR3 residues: CASSYSFIDLGLNEQFF. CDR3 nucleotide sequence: TGTGCCAGCAGTTACTCGTTCATTGATTTGGGTCTCAATGAGCAGTTCTTC.

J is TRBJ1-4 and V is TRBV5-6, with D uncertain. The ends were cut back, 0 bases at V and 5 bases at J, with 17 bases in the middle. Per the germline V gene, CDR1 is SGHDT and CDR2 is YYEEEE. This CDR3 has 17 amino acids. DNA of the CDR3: TGTGCCAGCAGCTTGGCCAGTTTGGGCAGACTAAATGAAAAACTGTTTTTT. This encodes CASSLASLGRLNEKLFF.

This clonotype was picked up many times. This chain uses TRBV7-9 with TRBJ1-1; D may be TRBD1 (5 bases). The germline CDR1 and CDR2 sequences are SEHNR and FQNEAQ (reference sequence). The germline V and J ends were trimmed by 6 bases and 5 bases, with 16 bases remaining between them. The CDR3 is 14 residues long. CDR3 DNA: TGTGCCAGCAGGGTGGGGCCGGGGTTGACTGAAGCTTTCTTT. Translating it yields CASRVGPGLTEAFF.

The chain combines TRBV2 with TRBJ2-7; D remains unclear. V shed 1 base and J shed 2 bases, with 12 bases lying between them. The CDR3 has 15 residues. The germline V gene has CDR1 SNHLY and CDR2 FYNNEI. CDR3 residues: CASSEGQDPTYEQYV. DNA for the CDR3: TGTGCCAGCAGTGAAGGCCAGGATCCCACCTACGAGCAGTACGTC.

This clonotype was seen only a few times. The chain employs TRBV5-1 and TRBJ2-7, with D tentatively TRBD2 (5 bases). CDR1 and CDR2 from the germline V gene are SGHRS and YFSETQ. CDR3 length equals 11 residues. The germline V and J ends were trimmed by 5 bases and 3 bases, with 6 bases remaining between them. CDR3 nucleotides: TGCGCCAGCAGTGAGGGCTACGAGCAGTACTTC. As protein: CASSEGYEQYF. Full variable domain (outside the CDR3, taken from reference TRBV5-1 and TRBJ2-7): KAGVTQTPRYLIKTRGQQVTLSCSPISGHRSVSWYQQTPGQGLQFLFEYFSETQRNKGNFPGRFSGRQFSNSRSEMNVSTLELGDSALYLCASSEGYEQYFGPGTRLTVT.

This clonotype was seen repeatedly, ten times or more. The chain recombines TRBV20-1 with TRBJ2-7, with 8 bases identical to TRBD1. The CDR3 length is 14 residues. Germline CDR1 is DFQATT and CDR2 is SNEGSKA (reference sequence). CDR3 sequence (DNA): TGCAGCGCAGTTTTTGACAGGGGCGTCTACGAGCAGTACGTC. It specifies CSAVFDRGVYEQYV.

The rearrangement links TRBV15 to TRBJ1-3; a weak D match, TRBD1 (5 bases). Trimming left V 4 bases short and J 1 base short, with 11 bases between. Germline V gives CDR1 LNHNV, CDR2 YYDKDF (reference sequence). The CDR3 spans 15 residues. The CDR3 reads CATSNDRWSGNTIYF. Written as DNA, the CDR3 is TGTGCCACCAGCAACGACAGATGGTCTGGAAACACCATATATTTT.

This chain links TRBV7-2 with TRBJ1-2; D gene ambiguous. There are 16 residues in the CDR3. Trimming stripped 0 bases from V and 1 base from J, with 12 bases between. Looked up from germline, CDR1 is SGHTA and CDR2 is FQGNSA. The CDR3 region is CASSLAAGISNYGYTF. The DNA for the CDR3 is TGTGCCAGCAGCTTAGCCGCTGGCATAAGTAACTATGGCTACACCTTC.

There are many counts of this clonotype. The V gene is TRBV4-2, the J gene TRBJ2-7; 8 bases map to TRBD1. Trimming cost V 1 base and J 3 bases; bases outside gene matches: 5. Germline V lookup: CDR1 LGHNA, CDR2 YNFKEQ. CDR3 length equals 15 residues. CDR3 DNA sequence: TGTGCCAGCAGCCAAGGCTTAGGACAGGGCTACGAGCAGTACTTC. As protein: CASSQGLGQGYEQYF.

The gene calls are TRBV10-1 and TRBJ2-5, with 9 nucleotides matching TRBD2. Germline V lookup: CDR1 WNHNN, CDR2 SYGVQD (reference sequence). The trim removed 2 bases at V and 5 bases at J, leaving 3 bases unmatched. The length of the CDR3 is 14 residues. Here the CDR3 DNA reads TGCGCCAGCAGTGAGGCGGGGGGGATGGAGACCCAGTACTTC. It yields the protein CASSEAGGMETQYF.

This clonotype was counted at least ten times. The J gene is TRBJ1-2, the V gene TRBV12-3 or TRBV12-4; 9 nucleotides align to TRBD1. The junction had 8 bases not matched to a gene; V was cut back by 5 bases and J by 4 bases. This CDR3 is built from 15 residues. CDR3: CASSRGTGSVYGYTF. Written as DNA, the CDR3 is TGTGCCAGCAGTAGGGGGACAGGGAGTGTCTATGGCTACACCTTC.

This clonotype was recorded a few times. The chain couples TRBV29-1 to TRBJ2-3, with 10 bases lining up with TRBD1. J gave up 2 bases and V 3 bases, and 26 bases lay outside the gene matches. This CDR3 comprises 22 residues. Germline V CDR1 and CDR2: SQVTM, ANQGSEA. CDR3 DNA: TGCAGCGTTGATTATCCCCCCCCGGGACAGGGGTGGCCCGATCCCGACACAGATACGCAGTATTTT. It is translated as CSVDYPPPGQGWPDPDTDTQYF.

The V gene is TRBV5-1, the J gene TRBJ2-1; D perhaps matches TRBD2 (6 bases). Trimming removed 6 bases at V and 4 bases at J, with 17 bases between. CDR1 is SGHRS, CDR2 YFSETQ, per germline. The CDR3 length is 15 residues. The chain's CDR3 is CASTLRGGRYNEQFF. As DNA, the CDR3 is TGCGCCAGCACCCTCCGGGGAGGCCGATACAATGAGCAGTTCTTC.

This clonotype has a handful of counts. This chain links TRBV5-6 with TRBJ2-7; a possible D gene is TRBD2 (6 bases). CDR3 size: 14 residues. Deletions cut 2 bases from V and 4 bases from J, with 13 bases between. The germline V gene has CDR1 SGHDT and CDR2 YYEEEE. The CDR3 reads CASSFSRDWYEQYV. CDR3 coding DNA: TGTGCCAGCAGCTTTTCCAGGGACTGGTACGAGCAGTACGTC.

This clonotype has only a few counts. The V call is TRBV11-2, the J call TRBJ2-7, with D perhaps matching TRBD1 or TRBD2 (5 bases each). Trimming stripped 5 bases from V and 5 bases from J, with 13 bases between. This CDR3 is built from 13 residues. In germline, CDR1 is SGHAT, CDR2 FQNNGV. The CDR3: CASSLGADNEQYF. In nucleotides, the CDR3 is TGTGCCAGCAGCCTCGGGGCAGATAACGAGCAGTACTTC.

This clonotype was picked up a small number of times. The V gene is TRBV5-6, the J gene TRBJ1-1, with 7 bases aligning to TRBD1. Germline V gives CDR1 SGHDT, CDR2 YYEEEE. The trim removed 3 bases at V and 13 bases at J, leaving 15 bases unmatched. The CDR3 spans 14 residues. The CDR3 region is CASSSVSRTGSDFF. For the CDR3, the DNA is TGTGCCAGCAGCTCGGTGAGTCGGACAGGTTCTGATTTCTTT.

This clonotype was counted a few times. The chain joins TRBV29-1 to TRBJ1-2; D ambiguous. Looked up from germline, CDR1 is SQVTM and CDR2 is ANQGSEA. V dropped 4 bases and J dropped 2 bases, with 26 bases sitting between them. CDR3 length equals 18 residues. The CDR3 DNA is TGCAGCGTTGGAAGGAGGGCCTGGTTCCTGGTTAGGAACTATGGCTACACCTTC. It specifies CSVGRRAWFLVRNYGYTF.

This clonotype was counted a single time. The CDR3 DNA reads TGTGCCAGCAGTTACTCGCAGGGGCGGGGCACTGAAGCTTTCTTT. Its translation: CASSYSQGRGTEAFF. The chain recombines TRBV6-5 with TRBJ1-1; the D gene is possibly TRBD1 (6 bases). With 0 bases removed from V and 4 bases from J, the gap between germline ends came to 12 bases. The CDR3 covers 15 residues. CDR1 is MNHEY and CDR2 is SVGAGI in the germline V gene.

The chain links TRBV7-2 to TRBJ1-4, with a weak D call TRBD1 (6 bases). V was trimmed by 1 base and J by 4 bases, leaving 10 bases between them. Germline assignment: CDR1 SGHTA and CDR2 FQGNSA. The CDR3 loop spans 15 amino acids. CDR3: CASSLVLQGNEKLFF. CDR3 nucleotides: TGTGCCAGCAGCTTAGTCCTACAGGGTAATGAAAAACTGTTTTTT.

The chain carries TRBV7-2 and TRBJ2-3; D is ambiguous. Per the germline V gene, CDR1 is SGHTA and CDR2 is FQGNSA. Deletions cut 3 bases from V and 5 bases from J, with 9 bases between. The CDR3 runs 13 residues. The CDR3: CASSFMMVDTQYF. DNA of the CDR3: TGTGCCAGCAGCTTTATGATGGTAGATACGCAGTATTTT. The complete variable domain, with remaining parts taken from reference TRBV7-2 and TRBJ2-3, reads GAGVSQSPSNKVTEKGKDVELRCDPISGHTALYWYRQSLGQGLEFLIYFQGNSAPDKSGLPSDRFSAERTGGSVSTLTIQRTQQEDSAVYLCASSFMMVDTQYFGPGTRLTVL.

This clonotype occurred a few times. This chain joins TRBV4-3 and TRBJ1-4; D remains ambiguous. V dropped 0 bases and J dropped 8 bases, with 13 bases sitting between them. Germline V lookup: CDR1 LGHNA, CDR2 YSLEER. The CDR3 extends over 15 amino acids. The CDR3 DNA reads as TGCGCCAGCAGCCAAGACGGACCTTACAAAGAAAAACTGTTTTTT. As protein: CASSQDGPYKEKLFF.

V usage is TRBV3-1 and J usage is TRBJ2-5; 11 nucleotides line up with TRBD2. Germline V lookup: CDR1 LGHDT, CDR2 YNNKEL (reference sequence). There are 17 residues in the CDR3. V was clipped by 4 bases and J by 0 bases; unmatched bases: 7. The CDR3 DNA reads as TGTGCCAGCAGCCCGCCGGCTAGCGGGGGGAACCAAGAGACCCAGTACTTC. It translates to CASSPPASGGNQETQYF.

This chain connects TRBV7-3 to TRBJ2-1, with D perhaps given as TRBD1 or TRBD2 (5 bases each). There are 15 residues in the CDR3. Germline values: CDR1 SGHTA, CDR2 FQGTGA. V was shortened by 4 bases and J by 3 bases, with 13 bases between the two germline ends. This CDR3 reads CASSSTGDGYNEQFF. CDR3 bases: TGTGCCAGCAGCTCGACCGGGGACGGCTACAATGAGCAGTTCTTC. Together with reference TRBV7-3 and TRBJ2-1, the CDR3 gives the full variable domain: GAGVSQTPSNKVTEKGKYVELRCDPISGHTALYWYRQSLGQGPEFLIYFQGTGAADDSGLPNDRFFAVRPEGSVSTLKIQRTERGDSAVYLCASSSTGDGYNEQFFGPGTRLTVL.

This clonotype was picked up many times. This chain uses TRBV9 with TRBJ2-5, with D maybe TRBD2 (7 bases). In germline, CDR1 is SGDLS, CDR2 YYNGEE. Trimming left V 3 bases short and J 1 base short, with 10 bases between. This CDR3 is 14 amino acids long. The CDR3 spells CASSGGGSQETQYF. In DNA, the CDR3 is TGTGCCAGCAGCGGCGGGGGCTCCCAAGAGACCCAGTACTTC.

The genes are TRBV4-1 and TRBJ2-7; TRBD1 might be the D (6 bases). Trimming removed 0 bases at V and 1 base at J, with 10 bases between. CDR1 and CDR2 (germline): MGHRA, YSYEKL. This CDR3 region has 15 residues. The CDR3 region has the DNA TGCGCCAGCAGCCAAGAAGGGGGTCTGTCCTACGAGCAGTACTTC. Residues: CASSQEGGLSYEQYF.

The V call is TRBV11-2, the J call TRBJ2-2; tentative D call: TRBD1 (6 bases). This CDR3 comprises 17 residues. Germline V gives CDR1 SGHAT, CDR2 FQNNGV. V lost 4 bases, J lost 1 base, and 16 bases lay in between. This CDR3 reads CASSSELYRVNTGELFF. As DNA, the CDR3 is TGTGCCAGCAGCTCCGAACTTTACAGGGTGAACACCGGGGAGCTGTTTTTT.

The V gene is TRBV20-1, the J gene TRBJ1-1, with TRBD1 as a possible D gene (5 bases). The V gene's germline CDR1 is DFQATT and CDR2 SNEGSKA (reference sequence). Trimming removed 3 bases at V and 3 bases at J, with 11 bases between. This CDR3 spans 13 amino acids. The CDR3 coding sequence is TGCAGTGCTAGGCTACAAGGGGACACTGAAGCTTTCTTT. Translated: CSARLQGDTEAFF.

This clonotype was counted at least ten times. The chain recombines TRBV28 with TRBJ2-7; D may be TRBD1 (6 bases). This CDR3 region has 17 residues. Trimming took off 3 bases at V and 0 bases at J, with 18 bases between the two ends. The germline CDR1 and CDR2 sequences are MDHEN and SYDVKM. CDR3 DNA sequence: TGTGCCAGCAGTTTTACGCTAGGGGGAAGCAGCTCCTACGAGCAGTACGTC. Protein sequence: CASSFTLGGSSSYEQYV.